This T cell receptor beta chain was identified during a study of T cell responses to AZD1222 COVID-19 vaccine. Clones were sequenced by immunoSEQ multiplex PCR, and TCRdb holds only the in-frame ones, with some missing. Here the sample spans roughly 120,000 clones, about 86% being singletons. V lost 4 bases to trimming and J lost 4 bases; unmatched junction nucleotides: 0. This CDR3 spans 15 amino acids. Germline V gene lookup returns CDR1 MRHNA and CDR2 SNTAGT. Sequenced material: peripheral blood, taken 28 days after the second AZD1222 dose. This receptor was taken from an adult who received the AZD1222 COVID-19 vaccine. J is TRBJ2-3 and V is TRBV6-4, with 15 bases that match TRBD2. The CDR3 DNA follows: TGTGCCAGCAGTGGGACTAGCGGGGGGGCAGATACGCAGTATTTT. Its translation is CASSGTSGGADTQYF.